This T cell receptor beta chain was sequenced in a study of a mutant IDH1 vaccine in newly diagnosed glioma. Study-level background: Initiation of the vaccine course occurred 4-6 weeks after radiotherapy alone, or alongside temozolomide cycles.

The CDR3 consists of 11 residues. V lost 8 bases to trimming and J lost 4 bases, with 9 bases between them. Germline CDR1 reads SGHRS; CDR2 reads YFSETQ. Sequenced by immunoSEQ multiplex PCR; TCRdb stores in-frame clones only, minus some. The sample carries some 80,000 clones, approximately 85% recorded once. The time point is: week 23, last vaccination. The content of each vaccine dose was 300 ug of mutant IDH1 20-mer peptide, and topical imiquimod accompanied it. Turning to this clone: Antigen: not known.

This chain joins TRBV5-1 and TRBJ1-1; D is unclear. The sequence derives from a woman in her forties or fifties with glioma. The material was PBMCs, obtained from a glioma patient whose treatment included an IDH1 peptide vaccine. The CDR3 is CASNWGTEAFF. DNA for the CDR3: TGCGCCAGTAATTGGGGCACTGAAGCTTTCTTT. The whole variable domain, remainder taken from reference TRBV5-1 and TRBJ1-1, is KAGVTQTPRYLIKTRGQQVTLSCSPISGHRSVSWYQQTPGQGLQFLFEYFSETQRNKGNFPGRFSGRQFSNSRSEMNVSTLELGDSALYLCASNWGTEAFFGQGTRLTVV.